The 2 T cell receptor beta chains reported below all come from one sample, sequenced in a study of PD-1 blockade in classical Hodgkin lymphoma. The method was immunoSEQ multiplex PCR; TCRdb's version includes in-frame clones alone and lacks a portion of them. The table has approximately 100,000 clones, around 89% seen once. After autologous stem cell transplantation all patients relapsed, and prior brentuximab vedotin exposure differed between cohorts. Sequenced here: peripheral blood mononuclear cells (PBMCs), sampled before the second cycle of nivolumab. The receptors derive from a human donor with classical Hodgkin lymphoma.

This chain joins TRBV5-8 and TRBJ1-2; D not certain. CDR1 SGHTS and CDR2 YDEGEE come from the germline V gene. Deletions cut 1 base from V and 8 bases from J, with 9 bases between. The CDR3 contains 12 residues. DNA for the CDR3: TGTGCCAGCAGCTTGAAATGGGTCGGCTACACCTTC. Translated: CASSLKWVGYTF.

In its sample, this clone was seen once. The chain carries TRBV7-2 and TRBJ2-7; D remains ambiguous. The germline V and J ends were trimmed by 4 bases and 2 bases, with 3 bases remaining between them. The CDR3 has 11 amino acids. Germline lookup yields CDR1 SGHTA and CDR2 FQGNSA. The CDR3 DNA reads TGTGCCAGCAGCTCAGCCTACGAGCAGTACTTC. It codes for CASSSAYEQYF.